This entry is about one T cell receptor (beta chain). The target antigen is unknown. This record comes from a study of cytomegalovirus exposure and HLA in healthy donors. Study-wide results and caveats: HLA alleles showed associations with around 15,000 TCR beta sequences in a later analysis, at a 0.05 false discovery rate. Looking again later, the authors saw that most CMV-associated TCR beta chains seemed HLA-restricted. The authors assumed roughly uniform sequencing depth across donors for presence/absence analyses.

Use of 60 Vbeta and 13 Jbeta primers characterized the PCR. Libraries were prepared by immunoSEQ multiplex PCR; TCRdb keeps only in-frame clonotypes and omits some of them. The sample comprises more than 95,000 clones, roughly 86% of which are singletons, and around 1.8% rests with the top ten. J gave up 3 bases and V 5 bases, and 5 bases lay outside the gene matches. This CDR3 comprises 15 residues. From germline, CDR1 is MNHEY and CDR2 SMNVEV (reference sequence). Source material: PBMCs. V is TRBV27 and J is TRBJ1-1, with 11 positions matching TRBD1. The receptor was isolated from a young man in good health and CMV-seronegative. Written as DNA, the CDR3 is TGTGCCAGCAGTCCGGACAGGGGGCCAGACACTGAAGCTTTCTTT. It codes for CASSPDRGPDTEAFF.